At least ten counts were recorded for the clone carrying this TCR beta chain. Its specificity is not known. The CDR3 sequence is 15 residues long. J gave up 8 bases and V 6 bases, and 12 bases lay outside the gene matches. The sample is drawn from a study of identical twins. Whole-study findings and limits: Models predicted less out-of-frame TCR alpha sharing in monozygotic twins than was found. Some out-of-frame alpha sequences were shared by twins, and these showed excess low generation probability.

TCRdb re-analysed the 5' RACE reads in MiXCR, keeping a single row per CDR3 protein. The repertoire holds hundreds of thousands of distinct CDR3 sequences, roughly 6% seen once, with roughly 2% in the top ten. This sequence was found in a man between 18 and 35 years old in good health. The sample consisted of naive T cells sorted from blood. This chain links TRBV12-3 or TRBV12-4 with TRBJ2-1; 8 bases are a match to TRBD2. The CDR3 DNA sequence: TGTGCCAGCAGACGACCGGGACTAGGGCGGCATGAGCAGTTCTTC. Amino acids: CASRRPGLGRHEQFF.